This TCR beta chain was captured in a study of cytomegalovirus exposure and HLA in healthy donors. Using immunoSEQ multiplex PCR, the repertoire was profiled, and TCRdb retains in-frame clones only, with some absent. The table lists under 300,000 clones, around 90% of them singletons. Germline V gives CDR1 MNHEY, CDR2 SVGAGI. This CDR3 has 15 amino acids. V was trimmed by 10 bases and J by 2 bases, leaving 20 bases between them. The donors were in the approximately 120-subject validation cohort, distinct from the roughly 600-subject first cohort. Concerning this clone itself: Its antigen remains unidentified.

Findings and caveats of the study: Investigators reported 150 to 200 TCR beta chains as tied to cytomegalovirus.

The chain employs TRBV6-5 and TRBJ1-2, with D perhaps TRBD1 (6 bases). Sequencing used PBMCs. The source of this sequence is a woman aged 18-29 years in good health and CMV-seronegative. CDR3 region: CATEARGPTNYGYTF. The CDR3 DNA reads as TGTGCCACTGAAGCCAGGGGACCGACCAACTATGGCTACACCTTC.